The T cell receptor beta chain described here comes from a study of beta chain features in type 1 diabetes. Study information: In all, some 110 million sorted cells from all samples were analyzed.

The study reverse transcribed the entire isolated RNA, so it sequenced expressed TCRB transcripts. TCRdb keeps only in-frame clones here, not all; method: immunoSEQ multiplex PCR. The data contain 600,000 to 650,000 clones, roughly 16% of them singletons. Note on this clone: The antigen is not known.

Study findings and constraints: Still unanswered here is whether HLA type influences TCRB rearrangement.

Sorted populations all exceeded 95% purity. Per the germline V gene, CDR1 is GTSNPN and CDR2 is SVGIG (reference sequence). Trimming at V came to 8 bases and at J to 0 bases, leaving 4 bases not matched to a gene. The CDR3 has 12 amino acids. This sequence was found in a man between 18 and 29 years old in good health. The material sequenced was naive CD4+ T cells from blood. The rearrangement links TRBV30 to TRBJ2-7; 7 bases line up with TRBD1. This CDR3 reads CAGQENSYEQYF. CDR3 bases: TGTGCCGGACAGGAAAACTCCTACGAGCAGTACTTC.